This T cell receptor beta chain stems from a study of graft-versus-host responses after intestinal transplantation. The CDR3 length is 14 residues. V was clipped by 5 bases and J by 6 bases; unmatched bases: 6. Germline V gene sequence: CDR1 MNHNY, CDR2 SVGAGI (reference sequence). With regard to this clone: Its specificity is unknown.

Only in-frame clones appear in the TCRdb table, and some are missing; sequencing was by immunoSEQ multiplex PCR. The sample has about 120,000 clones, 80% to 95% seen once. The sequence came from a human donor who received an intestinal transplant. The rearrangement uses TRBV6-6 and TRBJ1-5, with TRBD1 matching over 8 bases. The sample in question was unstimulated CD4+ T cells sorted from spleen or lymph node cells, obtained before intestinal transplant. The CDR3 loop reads CASSDARGRQPQHF. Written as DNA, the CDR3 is TGTGCCAGCAGTGACGCCAGGGGGCGTCAGCCCCAGCATTTT.